A single sample gave rise to the 29 T cell receptor beta chains below, sequenced in a study of blood T cell repertoires in COVID-19. Sequencing used immunoSEQ multiplex PCR; TCRdb keeps in-frame clones, though not all of them. The sample shows over 120,000 clones, 75% to 90% of them seen only once. The material sequenced was PBMCs or T cells enriched from blood (not recorded which). Receptors originate from a man in his forties or fifties who had recovered from COVID-19.

The count of this clone is one. The chain combines TRBV7-2 with TRBJ2-7; TRBD2 aligns across 8 bases. The germline V gene has CDR1 SGHTA and CDR2 FQGNSA. This CDR3 has 15 residues. J was trimmed by 6 bases and V by 1 base; bases with no gene match: 8. This CDR3 is CASSLVPGGVSEQYF. The CDR3, as DNA: TGTGCCAGCAGCTTAGTCCCGGGGGGGGTTAGCGAGCAGTACTTC.

The gene calls are TRBV20-1 and TRBJ2-3, with a tentative D call TRBD2 (6 bases). Germline V gene data show CDR1 as DFQATT and CDR2 as SNEGSKA (reference sequence). The ends were cut back, 3 bases at V and 3 bases at J, with 13 bases in the middle. The length of the CDR3 is 14 residues. The CDR3 DNA is TGCAGTGCTAGTTCGGTACTAGCAACAGATACGCAGTATTTT. Its protein product is CSASSVLATDTQYF.

The chain employs TRBV24-1 and TRBJ2-1, with 10 bases fitting TRBD1. CDR1 KGHDR and CDR2 SFDVKD come from the germline V gene. The CDR3 consists of 15 residues. Trimming took 4 bases from V and 5 from J; bases not matched to a gene: 4. CDR3 region: CATSERDRGNNEQFF. CDR3 coding DNA: TGTGCCACCAGTGAACGGGACAGGGGAAACAATGAGCAGTTCTTC.

The chain combines TRBV28 with TRBJ2-3; D unresolved. Germline assignment: CDR1 MDHEN and CDR2 SYDVKM. The germline V and J ends were trimmed by 5 bases and 2 bases, with 14 bases remaining between them. The CDR3 length is 15 residues. The CDR3 loop is CASSNTALITDTQYF. The CDR3 nucleotides are TGTGCCAGCAGTAACACAGCTCTAATCACAGATACGCAGTATTTT.

The V and J genes are TRBV6-5 and TRBJ1-2; maybe TRBD1 (5 bases). The germline gives CDR1 MNHEY, CDR2 SVGAGI. V was pared by 2 bases and J by 3 bases, with 13 bases between. CDR3 length equals 15 residues. The CDR3 region has the DNA TGTGCCAGCAGTTACACCGGGGCGGGAGACTATGGCTACACCTTC. Amino acids: CASSYTGAGDYGYTF.

The chain couples TRBV4-3 to TRBJ2-3, with 12 nucleotides matching TRBD2. Germline trimming cut 1 base from V and 4 bases from J; bases unmatched to any gene: 0. Germline V gene lookup returns CDR1 LGHNA and CDR2 YSLEER. CDR3 size: 15 residues. CDR3 in DNA: TGCGCCAGCAGCCAAGGACTAGCGGGAGCAGATACGCAGTATTTT. It encodes CASSQGLAGADTQYF.

V usage is TRBV30 and J usage is TRBJ1-1; TRBD1 is a possible D gene (6 bases). Germline-derived CDR1 and CDR2 are GTSNPN and SVGIG (reference sequence). The V end was cut by 2 bases, the J end by 0 bases, with 13 bases between. The CDR3 has 15 residues. The CDR3 region is CAWSKGRTVNTEAFF. The DNA for the CDR3 is TGTGCCTGGAGTAAAGGTAGGACAGTGAACACTGAAGCTTTCTTT.

The chain links TRBV3-1 (or the pseudogene TRBV3-2) to TRBJ1-1; D perhaps matches TRBD1 (5 bases). CDR1 is LGHDT and CDR2 is YNNKEL in the germline V gene (reference sequence). Trimming shortened V by 1 base and J by 1 base, and 7 bases separated the two germline ends. This CDR3 is 14 amino acids long. The CDR3 protein is CASSQVGGNTEAFF. The CDR3 nucleotides are TGTGCCAGCAGCCAAGTGGGGGGGAACACTGAAGCTTTCTTT.

This chain links TRBV3-1 (or the pseudogene TRBV3-2) with TRBJ2-7, with TRBD1 matching over 7 bases. Germline CDR1 reads LGHDT; CDR2 reads YNNKEL (reference sequence). This CDR3 has 13 amino acids. Trimming cost V 4 bases and J 7 bases; bases outside gene matches: 7. CDR3 sequence: CASSRQGDGEQYF. CDR3 nucleotide sequence: TGTGCCAGCAGCCGACAGGGTGATGGGGAGCAGTACTTC.

This clone was counted between two and nine times. V gene TRBV7-3 combines with J gene TRBJ2-2; TRBD1 aligns across 8 bases. With V trimmed by 2 bases and J by 4 bases, 3 bases remained unmatched. This CDR3 has 15 amino acids. The germline gives CDR1 SGHTA, CDR2 FQGTGA. The CDR3 region has the DNA TGTGCCAGCAGCTTACAGGGGGCCGGCACCGGGGAGCTGTTTTTT. It specifies CASSLQGAGTGELFF.

This clone occurred a few times. CDR3 region: CASSARTDYEQYV. In DNA form, the CDR3 reads TGTGCCAGCAGTGCTAGGACAGACTACGAGCAGTACGTC. The J gene is TRBJ2-7, the V gene TRBV27; the D gene is possibly TRBD1 (6 bases). Trimming removed 5 bases from V and 3 bases from J, with 11 bases in between. The CDR3 covers 13 residues. Germline lookup yields CDR1 MNHEY and CDR2 SMNVEV (reference sequence).

The chain has TRBV7-2 and TRBJ1-6; possibly TRBD1 for D (6 bases). Germline V gene sequence: CDR1 SGHTA, CDR2 FQGNSA. This CDR3 has 17 amino acids. V lost 2 bases to trimming and J lost 9 bases, with 20 bases between them. The CDR3 sequence: CASSLQTSTTGGSPLHF. CDR3 in DNA: TGTGCCAGCAGCTTACAAACTTCTACGACAGGAGGTTCACCCCTCCACTTT.

V usage is TRBV19 and J usage is TRBJ1-1; 7 positions agree with TRBD1. Trimming cost V 7 bases and J 4 bases; bases outside gene matches: 9. The CDR3 totals 14 residues. Germline values: CDR1 LNHDA, CDR2 SQIVND (reference sequence). CDR3 DNA: TGTGCCAGTACCCCCGGACAGGCGGGCACTGAAGCTTTCTTT. Amino acids: CASTPGQAGTEAFF.

This clone was detected only once. This sequence joins TRBV12-3 or TRBV12-4 and TRBJ1-5; D perhaps matches TRBD1 (5 bases). There are 12 residues in the CDR3. V was clipped by 6 bases and J by 4 bases, with 7 bases between them. CDR3 loop: CASRRQNQPQHF. In DNA, the CDR3 is TGTGCCAGCAGGCGACAGAATCAGCCCCAGCATTTT.

The chain joins TRBV12-3 or TRBV12-4 to TRBJ2-1, with D perhaps TRBD1 (6 bases). This CDR3 comprises 11 residues. The V end was cut by 9 bases, the J end by 12 bases, with 15 bases between. The CDR3 loop reads CASRFGTRQFF. The CDR3 DNA follows: TGTGCCAGTCGGTTCGGGACAAGGCAGTTCTTC.

The rearrangement joins TRBV5-1 to TRBJ2-3; TRBD1 matches 7 bases. The CDR3 has 16 residues. V was clipped by 4 bases and J by 1 base; unmatched bases: 9. Germline assignment: CDR1 SGHRS and CDR2 YFSETQ. The DNA for the CDR3 is TGCGCCAGCAGCCCGACAGGGTTTAGCGGCACAGATACGCAGTATTTT. Its translation: CASSPTGFSGTDTQYF.

The V and J genes are TRBV3-1 (or the pseudogene TRBV3-2) and TRBJ1-6; 9 bases match TRBD1. This CDR3 is 16 amino acids long. Germline trimming cut 4 bases from V and 6 bases from J; bases unmatched to any gene: 7. Per germline, CDR1 LGHDT and CDR2 YNNKEL (reference sequence). This CDR3 reads CASSPRDRAPNSPLHF. The DNA for the CDR3 is TGTGCCAGCAGCCCCCGGGACAGGGCTCCTAATTCACCCCTCCACTTT.

The chain links TRBV5-1 to TRBJ1-6, with D possibly TRBD1 on 6 matching bases. The V gene's germline CDR1 is SGHRS and CDR2 YFSETQ. The V gene lost 4 bases and the J gene lost 6 bases, with 14 bases spanning the gap. CDR3 size: 15 residues. The DNA for the CDR3 is TGCGCCAGCAGCGGCCTCGGACAGAGTAATTCACCCCTCCACTTT. It codes for CASSGLGQSNSPLHF.

This clone has a handful of counts. V usage is TRBV6-5 and J usage is TRBJ2-1; perhaps TRBD2 as D (6 bases). This CDR3 region has 14 residues. Germline V CDR1 and CDR2: MNHEY, SVGAGI. V lost 8 bases and J 3 bases, leaving 14 bases between the germline ends. The CDR3 loop is CASVWGTFYNEQFF. CDR3 sequence (DNA): TGTGCCAGCGTGTGGGGGACTTTCTACAATGAGCAGTTCTTC.

This clone was observed once. The chain recombines TRBV27 with TRBJ2-7, with D perhaps TRBD1 (5 bases). This CDR3 region has 16 residues. With 6 bases removed from V and 1 base from J, the gap between germline ends came to 19 bases. Germline CDR1 reads MNHEY; CDR2 reads SMNVEV (reference sequence). The chain's CDR3 is CASSPYRAGLSYEQYF. The DNA of the CDR3 is TGTGCCAGCAGCCCCTACCGGGCAGGGCTTTCCTACGAGCAGTACTTC.

This clone was seen only a few times. J is TRBJ2-5 and V is TRBV6-2 or TRBV6-3, with TRBD1 identical over 11 bases. The trim removed 2 bases at V and 3 bases at J, leaving 8 bases unmatched. The length of the CDR3 is 17 residues. CDR1 is MNHEY and CDR2 is SVGEGT in the germline V gene. This CDR3 is CASSYPTRGQGEETQYF. CDR3 DNA sequence: TGTGCCAGCAGTTACCCGACCAGGGGACAGGGGGAAGAGACCCAGTACTTC.

The chain carries TRBV5-6 and TRBJ2-7, with D tentatively TRBD2 (8 bases). Germline CDR1 and CDR2: SGHDT and YYEEEE. There are 17 residues in the CDR3. Trimming removed 0 bases from V and 2 bases from J, with 18 bases in between. CDR3 nucleotides: TGTGCCAGCAGCTTGGGGACAGGCGGGAGGTGGGCCTACGAGCAGTACTTC. Amino acids: CASSLGTGGRWAYEQYF.

Here the CDR3 reads CASSRTLPTNEKLFF. Written as DNA, the CDR3 is TGTGCCAGCAGTCGGACACTTCCAACTAATGAAAAACTGTTTTTT. This sequence joins TRBV2 and TRBJ1-4, with D perhaps matching TRBD1 (5 bases). Germline lookup yields CDR1 SNHLY and CDR2 FYNNEI. The CDR3 covers 15 residues. Trimming took off 5 bases at V and 0 bases at J, with 10 bases between the two ends. The variable domain in full, completed from reference TRBV2 and TRBJ1-4, reads EPEVTQTPSHQVTQMGQEVILRCVPISNHLYFYWYRQILGQKVEFLVSFYNNEISEKSEIFDDQFSVERPDGSNFTLKIRSTKLEDSAMYFCASSRTLPTNEKLFFGSGTQLSVL.

This clone was recorded once. The chain uses TRBV29-1 and TRBJ1-2, with TRBD1 matching 9 bases. Germline V gene data show CDR1 as SQVTM and CDR2 as ANQGSEA. With V trimmed by 6 bases and J by 4 bases, 9 bases remained unmatched. The CDR3 runs 14 residues. The CDR3 nucleotides are TGCAGCGTCGTTGGGGACAGGGCTTTCTATGGCTACACCTTC. Its translation: CSVVGDRAFYGYTF.

This clone was counted once. The V gene is TRBV4-3, the J gene TRBJ2-1; D is possibly TRBD2 (6 bases). V lost 3 bases and J 6 bases, leaving 18 bases between the germline ends. The CDR3 sequence is 16 residues long. Germline V lookup: CDR1 LGHNA, CDR2 YSLEER. Here the CDR3 DNA reads TGCGCCAGCAGCCAGTACGCGGGGAGAATGGGCAATGAGCAGTTCTTC. Residues: CASSQYAGRMGNEQFF.

The chain uses TRBV30 and TRBJ2-2, with a weak D call TRBD1 (5 bases). V was cut by 3 bases and J by 5 bases, with 10 bases left in between. The CDR3 sequence is 13 residues long. The germline gives CDR1 GTSNPN, CDR2 SVGIG (reference sequence). DNA for the CDR3: TGTGCCTGGAGGGGGCGCGGAACCGGGGAGCTGTTTTTT. Translated: CAWRGRGTGELFF.

The chain carries TRBV19 and TRBJ1-5; 9 nucleotides agree with TRBD1. Per germline, CDR1 LNHDA and CDR2 SQIVND (reference sequence). This CDR3 spans 13 amino acids. The V gene end was trimmed by 5 bases and the J gene end by 10 bases; junction bases not matched to a gene: 6. In DNA form, the CDR3 reads TGTGCCAGTAGTGGACAGGGGAATGCTCCCCAGCATTTT. Residues: CASSGQGNAPQHF.

This clone was observed a handful of times. This chain joins TRBV28 and TRBJ1-4; a possible D gene is TRBD1 (5 bases). The germline V gene encodes CDR1 MDHEN and CDR2 SYDVKM. Trimming removed 7 bases from V and 8 bases from J, with 11 bases in between. This CDR3 has 12 residues. For the CDR3, the DNA is TGTGCCAGCAAAAGGGGAGGGGAAAAACTGTTTTTT. Translating it yields CASKRGGEKLFF.

This chain connects TRBV11-2 to TRBJ2-3; possibly TRBD1 for D (5 bases). V dropped 0 bases and J dropped 8 bases, with 9 bases sitting between them. This CDR3 has 13 residues. Germline CDR1 is SGHAT and CDR2 is FQNNGV. CDR3: CASSLEGASTQYF. The CDR3 nucleotides are TGTGCCAGCAGCTTAGAAGGGGCCAGTACGCAGTATTTT.